A single sample gave rise to the 14 T cell receptor beta chains below, sequenced in a study of CD8+ T cells in alopecia areata. RNA extraction and reverse transcription yielded cDNA as sequencing template. Profiling relied on immunoSEQ multiplex PCR, and the TCRdb table lists in-frame clones only, not all of them. The specimen has some 110,000 clones, none found just once. Material for sequencing was lesional skin. These receptors were taken from a C3H/HeJ mouse with alopecia areata. For this strain, the MHC haplotype corresponds to H2-k.

Comments on this clone: These gene names are mouse names. The read ends 4 residues early relative to the CDR3; the germline J gene fills the gap. The chain couples TRBV19 to TRBJ2-1; TRBD1 is a possible D gene (6 bases). Germline CDR1 reads FNHDT; CDR2 reads SITEND (reference sequence). V lost 5 bases, J lost 0 bases, and 9 bases lay in between. This CDR3 contains 14 residues. The DNA read from the CDR3 is TGTGCCAGCAGAATACAGGGTAACTATGCT. Protein product: CASRIQGNYA. The whole CDR3 protein reads CASRIQGNYAEQFF. The whole variable domain, remainder taken from reference TRBV19 and TRBJ2-1, is GGIITQTPKFLIGQEGQKLTLKCQQNFNHDTMYWYRQDSGKGLRLIYYSITENDLQKGDLSEGYDASREKKSSFSLTVTSAQKNEMAVFLCASRIQGNYAEQFFGPGTRLTVL.

This clone was detected only a few times. Gene names are the mouse ones. The read gets to within 4 residues of the CDR3 end, and the germline J gene fills in the rest. This sequence joins TRBV19 and TRBJ2-7; TRBD2 matches 9 bases. This CDR3 has 14 residues. CDR1 is FNHDT, CDR2 SITEND, per germline (reference sequence). The CDR3 bases that were read are TGTGCCAGCAGTCCCTACTGGGGGGCATAT. This sequence encodes CASSPYWGAY. The entire CDR3 sequence reads CASSPYWGAYEQYF.

As for this clone: Gene names are the mouse ones. The CDR3 is cut off 4 residues early in the read; its end comes from the germline J gene. The chain uses TRBV13-3 and TRBJ2-7; 7 nucleotides align to TRBD2. Germline CDR1 NNHDY, CDR2 SYVADS. CDR3 length: 15 amino acids. V shed 4 bases, J shed 3 bases, and the junction held 10 bases outside the gene matches. CDR3 amino acids: CASSLGSGGNYEQYF. CDR3 DNA, as far as it was read: TGTGCCAGCAGTCTTGGCAGTGGGGGGAACTAT.

In regard to this clone: Here the gene names and germline are mouse. The CDR3 end falls 4 residues outside the read, so it is completed with the germline J gene. The gene calls are TRBV1 and TRBJ2-5; 10 nucleotides match TRBD2. Unmatched junction bases numbered 1, after V lost 1 base and J lost 3 bases. CDR3 size: 15 residues. Germline assignment: CDR1 NSQYPW and CDR2 LRSPGD (reference sequence). The part of the CDR3 DNA that was read is TGCACCTGCAGTGCAGGGGACTGGGGACAAGAC. It codes for CTCSAGDWGQD. The entire CDR3 protein reads CTCSAGDWGQDTQYF. The variable domain in full, with the rest retrieved from reference TRBV1 and TRBJ2-5, is VTLLEQNPRWRLVPRGQAVNLRCILKNSQYPWMSWYQQDLQKQLQWLFTLRSPGDKEVKSLPGADYLATRVTDTELRLQVANMSQGRTLYCTCSAGDWGQDTQYFGPGTRLLVL.

With respect to this clone: There is a difference at residue 14 between the TCRdb protein and the DNA translation, so the protein given here was translated from the DNA. The listed genes are named as in mouse. The read halts 3 residues ahead of the CDR3 end, with the missing end drawn from the germline J gene. V gene TRBV13-3 combines with J gene TRBJ1-3; 10 nucleotides match TRBD1. The CDR3 is 17 residues long. With V trimmed by 3 bases and J by 0 bases, 6 bases remained unmatched. The germline gives CDR1 NNHDY, CDR2 SYVADS. Incomplete CDR3 DNA: TGTGCCAGCAGTGTCCGGGACAGGGGTCATTCTGGAAATACG. Translated, it gives CASSVRDRGHSGNT. The entire CDR3 reads CASSVRDRGHSGNTLYF.

Concerning this clone itself: Gene names denote mouse genes. The CDR3 loop reads CASSDRGDDYTF. The covered CDR3 bases are TGTGCCAGCAGTGATAGAGGGGAC. V is TRBV13-3 and J is TRBJ1-2, with D possibly being TRBD1 (5 bases). The CDR3 end falls 4 residues outside the read, so it is completed with the germline J gene. Per the germline V gene, CDR1 is NNHDY and CDR2 is SYVADS. This CDR3 contains 12 residues.

This clone has only a few counts. Germline and genes: mouse. From the germline J gene comes the end of the CDR3, since the read stops 4 residues before it. V usage is TRBV19 and J usage is TRBJ2-1; TRBD1 agrees at 9 bases. Germline CDR1 FNHDT, CDR2 SITEND (reference sequence). V dropped 4 bases and J dropped 6; count of bases not matched to a gene: 5. The CDR3 has 14 amino acids. The chain's CDR3 is CASSHRDRAAEQFF. Partial CDR3 DNA: TGTGCCAGCAGTCACCGGGACAGGGCTGCT.

The sample holds many counts of this clone. Gene names follow the mouse nomenclature. The CDR3 is cut off 4 residues early in the read; its end comes from the germline J gene. The chain employs TRBV13-1 and TRBJ1-4, with D possibly TRBD1 on 6 matching bases. From germline, CDR1 is NSHNY and CDR2 SYGAGN. The ends were cut back, 4 bases at V and 3 bases at J, with 10 bases in the middle. The CDR3 contains 14 residues. The sequenced CDR3 bases are TGTGCCAGCAGTTCCGGGACAACCAACGAA. Protein: CASSSGTTNE. The full CDR3 protein is CASSSGTTNERLFF.

This clone has only a few counts. Genes and germline are mouse. Read data end 4 residues before the CDR3 end; the end is taken from the germline J gene. The chain carries TRBV1 and TRBJ2-1; 9 nucleotides align to TRBD2. CDR3 length equals 16 residues. With 4 bases clipped from V and 0 bases from J, the junction kept 4 bases outside the gene matches. Germline lookup yields CDR1 NSQYPW and CDR2 LRSPGD (reference sequence). The sequenced part of the CDR3 DNA is TGCACCTGCAGTGTACTGGGGGGCCGTAACTATGCT. Translation gives CTCSVLGGRNYA. From start to end, the CDR3 is CTCSVLGGRNYAEQFF. The entire variable domain, with the rest obtained from reference TRBV1 and TRBJ2-1, is as follows: VTLLEQNPRWRLVPRGQAVNLRCILKNSQYPWMSWYQQDLQKQLQWLFTLRSPGDKEVKSLPGADYLATRVTDTELRLQVANMSQGRTLYCTCSVLGGRNYAEQFFGPGTRLTVL.

The sample holds a few counts of this clone. Mouse names are used for the genes. Read coverage stops 4 residues before the CDR3 terminus; the germline J gene supplies the remainder. This CDR3 is also generated by other DNA sequences in the sample. V is TRBV1 and J is TRBJ2-7, with D possibly matching TRBD2 (5 bases). Germline CDR1 and CDR2: NSQYPW and LRSPGD (reference sequence). The CDR3 length is 15 residues. V lost 2 bases and J lost 0, with 11 bases in between. The CDR3 bases that were read are TGCACCTGCAGTGCACCAACTGGCGGCTCCTAT. Protein sequence: CTCSAPTGGSY. The entire CDR3 protein is CTCSAPTGGSYEQYF. The whole variable domain, filled in from reference TRBV1 and TRBJ2-7, reads VTLLEQNPRWRLVPRGQAVNLRCILKNSQYPWMSWYQQDLQKQLQWLFTLRSPGDKEVKSLPGADYLATRVTDTELRLQVANMSQGRTLYCTCSAPTGGSYEQYFGPGTRLTVL.

There are many counts of this clone. Mouse gene names apply. The CDR3 here is CTCSATLVYAEQFF. Partial CDR3 DNA: TGCACCTGCAGTGCGACGCTGGTCTATGCT. V is TRBV1 and J is TRBJ2-1, with no clear D. The missing CDR3 end, 4 residues past where the read stops, is filled in from the germline J gene. Germline-derived CDR1 and CDR2 are NSQYPW and LRSPGD (reference sequence). The V end lost 3 bases, the J end lost 3 bases, and 9 bases lay between the germline ends. The CDR3 extends over 14 amino acids. The full variable domain, completed using reference TRBV1 and TRBJ2-1, is VTLLEQNPRWRLVPRGQAVNLRCILKNSQYPWMSWYQQDLQKQLQWLFTLRSPGDKEVKSLPGADYLATRVTDTELRLQVANMSQGRTLYCTCSATLVYAEQFFGPGTRLTVL.

Turning to this clone: The protein listed by TCRdb differs at residue 13 from the translated DNA, so the DNA translation is shown. Gene names and germline match the mouse. The DNA ends 3 residues before the CDR3 does, and the rest of the CDR3 is filled in from the germline J gene. J is TRBJ1-3 and V is TRBV1, with D possibly TRBD1 on 5 matching bases. Germline values: CDR1 NSQYPW, CDR2 LRSPGD (reference sequence). The CDR3 sequence is 16 residues long. Trimming took off 1 base at V and 0 bases at J, with 10 bases between the two ends. The CDR3 region is CTCSAGTTNSGNTLYF. The CDR3 bases that were read are TGCACCTGCAGTGCAGGGACAACGAATTCTGGAAATACG.

As regards this clone: Gene names denote mouse genes. Coverage ceases 4 residues before the CDR3 finishes, and the germline J gene fills in the end. The chain recombines TRBV13-2 with TRBJ2-2, with TRBD1 identical over 7 bases. Unmatched junction bases numbered 4, after V lost 0 bases and J lost 2 bases. This CDR3 has 16 amino acids. Per germline, CDR1 NNHNN and CDR2 SYGAGS (reference sequence). The sequenced CDR3 bases are TGTGCCAGCGGTGATGACAGGGGTGGGAACACCGGG. This codes for CASGDDRGGNTG. The full-length CDR3 reads as CASGDDRGGNTGQLYF.

This clone was seen only a few times. The genes and germline here are from mouse. The read ends 4 residues shy of where the CDR3 ends; the end is completed using the germline J gene. The rearrangement links TRBV13-3 to TRBJ2-4, with 8 bases that match TRBD2. The CDR3 has 13 amino acids. Unmatched junction bases numbered 4, after V lost 10 bases and J lost 0 bases. Germline V gene lookup returns CDR1 NNHDY and CDR2 SYVADS. The part of the CDR3 DNA that was read is TGTGCCTCCTGGGGGGCCAGTCAAAAC. Protein product: CASWGASQN. The whole CDR3 reads CASWGASQNTLYF.